Listed here are 10 T cell receptor beta chains from one sample, sequenced in a study of blood T cell repertoires in COVID-19. Profiled with immunoSEQ multiplex PCR; TCRdb holds only in-frame clones, not every one. The repertoire consists of under 300,000 clones, with about 85% occurring once and the leading ten covering about 14%. Specimen: peripheral blood. The receptors were gathered from a human donor in a cohort sampled during active COVID-19.

The chain joins TRBV5-6 to TRBJ1-1, with TRBD1 as a possible D gene (6 bases). Trimming shortened V by 4 bases and J by 2 bases, and 21 bases separated the two germline ends. CDR3 length: 17 amino acids. The germline gives CDR1 SGHDT, CDR2 YYEEEE. This CDR3 reads CASSPLGANRVNTEAFF. CDR3 nucleotides: TGTGCCAGCAGCCCCTTAGGCGCGAACAGGGTAAACACTGAAGCTTTCTTT.

This clone was counted only a few times. V and J are TRBV27 and TRBJ1-1; D ambiguous. CDR3 length: 10 residues. V was cut by 5 bases and J by 10 bases, with 8 bases left in between. CDR1 is MNHEY, CDR2 SMNVEV, per germline (reference sequence). CDR3 sequence: CASSPRRAFF. The DNA of the CDR3 is TGTGCCAGCAGTCCTAGAAGAGCTTTCTTT.

The chain employs TRBV27 and TRBJ1-4, with 7 positions matching TRBD1. V lost 5 bases and J lost 7; bases outside the gene matches: 7. Germline V gene data show CDR1 as MNHEY and CDR2 as SMNVEV (reference sequence). This CDR3 is 14 amino acids long. The CDR3: CASSQTGPIEKLFF. As DNA, the CDR3 is TGTGCCAGCAGTCAGACAGGGCCTATTGAAAAACTGTTTTTT.

The gene calls are TRBV7-2 and TRBJ2-3, with D tentatively TRBD2 (5 bases). This CDR3 has 15 amino acids. V lost 5 bases and J lost 4, with 16 bases in between. Germline CDR1 reads SGHTA; CDR2 reads FQGNSA. The CDR3 loop reads CASSPDPHGADTQYF. CDR3 nucleotides: TGTGCCAGCAGCCCTGACCCCCACGGGGCAGATACGCAGTATTTT.

V gene TRBV14 combines with J gene TRBJ2-1, with a weak D call TRBD1 (5 bases). Germline V gives CDR1 SGHDN, CDR2 FVKESK. The V end was cut by 6 bases, the J end by 0 bases, with 12 bases between. This CDR3 comprises 15 residues. The chain's CDR3 is CASRSTAGSYNEQFF. The CDR3 nucleotides are TGTGCCAGCAGATCGACAGCAGGCTCCTACAATGAGCAGTTCTTC.

This chain uses TRBV6-5 with TRBJ2-3; TRBD2 matches 13 bases. J lost 11 bases, V lost 0 bases, and 5 bases had no gene match. The CDR3 is 15 residues long. Germline CDR1 is MNHEY and CDR2 is SVGAGI. The DNA of the CDR3 is TGTGCCAGCAGTTACTCCGGGACTAGCGGGAAAGGGCAGTATTTT. It codes for CASSYSGTSGKGQYF.

DNA of the CDR3: TGCGCCAGCAGCCCCCCTCAGGGGGGTTCTACAGATACGCAGTATTTT. It codes for CASSPPQGGSTDTQYF. The chain carries TRBV5-1 and TRBJ2-3; D is perhaps TRBD1 (7 bases). The length of the CDR3 is 16 residues. Germline CDR1 SGHRS, CDR2 YFSETQ. Trimming took off 4 bases at V and 3 bases at J, with 18 bases between the two ends.

This clone was counted a few times. This chain connects TRBV2 to TRBJ2-1; tentative D call: TRBD1 (6 bases). V lost 7 bases to trimming and J lost 5 bases, with 12 bases between them. This CDR3 has 13 amino acids. Germline V CDR1 and CDR2: SNHLY, FYNNEI. DNA for the CDR3: TGTGCCAGCAAGGTAGACAGGAACAATGAGCAGTTCTTC. It is translated as CASKVDRNNEQFF.

The count of this clone is one. The V and J genes are TRBV25-1 and TRBJ1-1; 11 positions match TRBD1. Trimming took 6 bases from V and 11 from J; bases not matched to a gene: 8. Germline assignment: CDR1 MGHDK and CDR2 SYGVNS. The CDR3 extends over 13 amino acids. DNA for the CDR3: TGTGCCAGCAGGGGGACAGGGGGAGTGGCGGCTTTCTTT. It translates to CASRGTGGVAAFF.

This chain joins TRBV11-3 and TRBJ2-1; 8 bases align to TRBD1. Germline V CDR1 and CDR2: SGHNT, YENEEA. The CDR3 loop spans 15 amino acids. Unmatched junction bases numbered 7, after V lost 1 base and J lost 8 bases. The CDR3 DNA reads as TGTGCCAGCAGCTTAGGGACAGGGCATGTCGATGAGCAGTTCTTC. Its protein product is CASSLGTGHVDEQFF.